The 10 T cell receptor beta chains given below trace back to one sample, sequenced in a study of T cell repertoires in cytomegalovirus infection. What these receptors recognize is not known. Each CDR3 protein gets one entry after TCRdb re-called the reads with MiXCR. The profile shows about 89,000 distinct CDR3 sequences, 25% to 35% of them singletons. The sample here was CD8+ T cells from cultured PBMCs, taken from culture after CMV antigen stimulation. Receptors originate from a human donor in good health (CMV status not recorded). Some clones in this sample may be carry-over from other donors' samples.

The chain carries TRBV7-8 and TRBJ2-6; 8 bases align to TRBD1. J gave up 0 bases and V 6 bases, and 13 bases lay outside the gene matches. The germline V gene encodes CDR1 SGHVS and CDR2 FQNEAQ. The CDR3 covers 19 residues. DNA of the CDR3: TGTGCCAGCAGACACCTCCCTGGGACAGGTTCCTCTGGGGCCAACGTCCTGACTTTC. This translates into CASRHLPGTGSSGANVLTF.

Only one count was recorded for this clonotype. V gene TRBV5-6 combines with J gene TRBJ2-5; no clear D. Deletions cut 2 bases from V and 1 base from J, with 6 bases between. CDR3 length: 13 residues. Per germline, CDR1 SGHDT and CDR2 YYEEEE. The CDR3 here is CASSFGGQETQYF. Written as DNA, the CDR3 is TGTGCCAGCAGCTTCGGCGGCCAAGAGACCCAGTACTTC.

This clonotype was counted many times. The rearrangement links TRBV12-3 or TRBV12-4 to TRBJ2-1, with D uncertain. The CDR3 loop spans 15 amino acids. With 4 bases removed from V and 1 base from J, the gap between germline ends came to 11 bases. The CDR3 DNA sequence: TGTGCCAGCAGTTACATGGCGGTTTCCTACAATGAGCAGTTCTTC. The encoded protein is CASSYMAVSYNEQFF.

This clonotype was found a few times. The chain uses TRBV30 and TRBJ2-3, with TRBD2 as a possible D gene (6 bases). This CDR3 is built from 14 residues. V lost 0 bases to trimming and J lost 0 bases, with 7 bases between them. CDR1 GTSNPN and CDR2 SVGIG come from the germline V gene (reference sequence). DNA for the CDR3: TGTGCCTGGAGTGTAGGGACTAGCACAGATACGCAGTATTTT. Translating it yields CAWSVGTSTDTQYF.

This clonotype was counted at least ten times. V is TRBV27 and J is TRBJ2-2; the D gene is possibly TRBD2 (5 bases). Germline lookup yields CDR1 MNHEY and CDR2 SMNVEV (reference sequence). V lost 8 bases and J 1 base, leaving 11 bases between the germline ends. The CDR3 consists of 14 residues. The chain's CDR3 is CASQDLGNTGELFF. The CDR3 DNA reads TGTGCCAGCCAGGACTTAGGGAACACCGGGGAGCTGTTTTTT.

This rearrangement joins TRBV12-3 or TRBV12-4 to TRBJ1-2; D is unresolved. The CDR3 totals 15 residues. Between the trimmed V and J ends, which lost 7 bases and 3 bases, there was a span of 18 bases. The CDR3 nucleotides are TGTGCCAGCACCCGAGGGTTCCGGACTCACTATGGCTACACCTTC. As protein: CASTRGFRTHYGYTF.

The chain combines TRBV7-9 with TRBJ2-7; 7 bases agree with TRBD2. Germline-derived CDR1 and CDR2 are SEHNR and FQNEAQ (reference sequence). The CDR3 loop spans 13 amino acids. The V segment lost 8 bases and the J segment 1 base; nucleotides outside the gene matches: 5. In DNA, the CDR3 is TGTGCCAGCGGACCCGGGGGGTCCTACGAGCAGTACTTC. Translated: CASGPGGSYEQYF.

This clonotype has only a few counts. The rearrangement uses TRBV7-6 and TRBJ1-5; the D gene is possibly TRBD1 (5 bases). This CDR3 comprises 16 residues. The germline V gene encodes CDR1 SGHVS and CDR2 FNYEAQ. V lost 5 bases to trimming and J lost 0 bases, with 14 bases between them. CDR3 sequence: CASSPRGRDSNQPQHF. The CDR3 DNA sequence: TGTGCCAGCAGCCCTAGGGGCCGCGATAGCAATCAGCCCCAGCATTTT.

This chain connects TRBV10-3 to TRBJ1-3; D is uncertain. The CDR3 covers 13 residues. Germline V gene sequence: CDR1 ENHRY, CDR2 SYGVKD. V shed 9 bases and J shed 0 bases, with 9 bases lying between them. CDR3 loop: CAMSNSSGNTIYF. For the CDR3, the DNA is TGTGCCATGTCAAATAGCTCTGGAAACACCATATATTTT.

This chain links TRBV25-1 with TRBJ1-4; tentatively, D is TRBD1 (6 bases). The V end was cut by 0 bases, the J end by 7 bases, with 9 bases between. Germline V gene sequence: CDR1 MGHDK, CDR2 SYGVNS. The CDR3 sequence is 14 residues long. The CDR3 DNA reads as TGTGCCAGCAGTGAATATGAAGGGGGTGAAAAACTGTTTTTT. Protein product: CASSEYEGGEKLFF.